This T cell receptor beta chain is from a study of Graves' ophthalmopathy and Graves' hyperthyroidism. Study overall: The blood sample was drawn at first diagnosis and before any treatment.

Hyperthyroidism in these 18- to 65-year-old patients was newly diagnosed, lasting under 2 months. The diagnosis combined clinical symptoms, thyroxine, TRAb, thyroid ultrasound and orbital computed tomography scans. As regards this clonotype: Its antigen remains unknown.

Amplification of TCR beta CDR3 regions used RNA transcripts. HTBI-primed first-round RT-PCR preceded second-round multiplex PCR. TCRdb re-analysed the multiplex PCR reads in MiXCR, keeping a single row per CDR3 protein. The sample includes more than 300,000 distinct CDR3 sequences, over 15% of them seen just once. The CDR3 totals 12 residues. The ends were cut back, 6 bases at V and 11 bases at J, with 16 bases in the middle. The study, taken as a whole, reports: With a specificity of roughly 72% and a sensitivity of 70% to 71%, the model predicted ophthalmopathy progression.

The specimen was peripheral blood. V is TRBV12-3 or TRBV12-4 and J is TRBJ1-1; D is undetermined. This TCR was recovered from a woman younger than 30 with stable Graves' hyperthyroidism. The CDR3 region is CASSTRTQLAFF. As DNA, the CDR3 is TGTGCCAGCAGCACAAGAACCCAGTTGGCTTTCTTT.